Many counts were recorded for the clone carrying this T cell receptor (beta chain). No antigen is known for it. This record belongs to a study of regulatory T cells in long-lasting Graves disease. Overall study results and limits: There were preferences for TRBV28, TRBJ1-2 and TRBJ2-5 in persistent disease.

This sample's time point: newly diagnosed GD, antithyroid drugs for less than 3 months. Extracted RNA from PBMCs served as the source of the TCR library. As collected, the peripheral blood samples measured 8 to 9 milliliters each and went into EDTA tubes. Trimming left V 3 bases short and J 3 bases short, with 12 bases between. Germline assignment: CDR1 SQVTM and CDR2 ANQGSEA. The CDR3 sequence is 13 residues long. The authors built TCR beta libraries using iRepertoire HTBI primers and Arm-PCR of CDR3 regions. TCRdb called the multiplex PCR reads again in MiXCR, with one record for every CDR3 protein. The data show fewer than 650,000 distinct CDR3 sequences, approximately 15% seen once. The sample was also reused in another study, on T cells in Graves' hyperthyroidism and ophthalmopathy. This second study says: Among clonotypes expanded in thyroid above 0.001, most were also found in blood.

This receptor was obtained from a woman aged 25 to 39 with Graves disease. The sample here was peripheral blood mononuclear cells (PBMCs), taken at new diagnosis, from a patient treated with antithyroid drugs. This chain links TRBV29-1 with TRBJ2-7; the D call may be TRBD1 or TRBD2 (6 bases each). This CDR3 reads CSVDVQGGYEQYF. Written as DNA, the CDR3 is TGCAGCGTTGACGTACAGGGAGGCTACGAGCAGTACTTC.